Following are 5 T cell receptor beta chains from one sample sequenced in a study of shared clonotypes between healthy human individuals. Profiled with immunoSEQ multiplex PCR; TCRdb holds only in-frame clones, not every one. Here the sample spans 450,000 to 700,000 clones, less than 97% being singletons. Selected positively for CCR7 and CD45RO-negative, naive CD8 cells excluded terminally differentiated effector memory CD45RA+ cells. Input material: naive CD8+ T cells sorted from blood. Source of these receptors: a woman aged 30 to 39 in good health.

This clone was recorded only once. The chain recombines TRBV7-9 with TRBJ2-6; the match to TRBD1 covers 10 bases. Germline V lookup: CDR1 SEHNR, CDR2 FQNEAQ (reference sequence). The CDR3 runs to 18 residues. J lost 2 bases, V lost 5 bases, and 9 bases had no gene match. The CDR3 DNA is TGTGCCAGCAGCCCCCGGACAGGGGGGGGCCCTGGGGCCAACGTCCTGACTTTC. Translation gives CASSPRTGGGPGANVLTF.

The chain has TRBV5-6 and TRBJ2-7, with D maybe TRBD2 (7 bases). The V end was cut by 7 bases, the J end by 7 bases, with 15 bases between. CDR3 length equals 12 residues. CDR1 and CDR2 from the germline V gene are SGHDT and YYEEEE. In DNA, the CDR3 is TGTGCCAGCGGGCGGGGGCTTTTGGAGCAGTACTTC. As protein: CASGRGLLEQYF.

The CDR3 region is CAWSKGAEAFF. CDR3 sequence (DNA): TGTGCCTGGAGCAAGGGGGCTGAAGCTTTCTTT. The rearrangement joins TRBV30 to TRBJ1-1, with D perhaps matching TRBD1 (6 bases). The CDR3 covers 11 residues. The V gene's germline CDR1 is GTSNPN and CDR2 SVGIG (reference sequence). The V and J ends lost 3 bases and 6 bases respectively, with 8 bases between them.

V usage is TRBV19 and J usage is TRBJ1-1, with a weak D call TRBD1 (6 bases). Germline CDR1 and CDR2: LNHDA and SQIVND (reference sequence). Deletions cut 10 bases from V and 1 base from J, with 16 bases between. The CDR3 has 14 amino acids. The CDR3 is CATPREGQNTEAFF. DNA of the CDR3: TGTGCCACCCCGAGGGAGGGACAGAACACTGAAGCTTTCTTT.

The CDR3 loop is CASSLETSYGYTF. CDR3 bases: TGTGCCAGCAGTTTAGAGACAAGCTATGGCTACACCTTC. The rearrangement links TRBV28 to TRBJ1-2; D unresolved. Germline loops: CDR1 MDHEN, CDR2 SYDVKM. V gave up 2 bases and J gave up 4 bases, with 8 bases separating them. The CDR3 extends over 13 amino acids.